The T cell receptor (beta chain) described here comes from a study of Graves' ophthalmopathy and Graves' hyperthyroidism. Patients were excluded if they had other autoimmune diseases or uncontrolled infections, and likewise if pregnancy or lactation applied. The authors diagnosed from clinical symptoms, serum thyroxine, TRAb, thyroid ultrasound and orbital computed tomography. Findings and caveats of the study: Detection in blood was also observed for most expanded thyroid clonotypes above 0.001 frequency. The model's ophthalmopathy progression predictions had about 71% sensitivity and over 72% specificity.

RNA served as the template for amplifying TCR beta CDR3 regions. Second-round multiplex PCR came after first-round RT-PCR with HTBI primers. MiXCR, run by TCRdb on the multiplex PCR reads, gives a single entry per CDR3 protein. Found here are around 1,000,000 distinct CDR3 sequences, roughly 35% of them singletons; the top ten hold around 10%. CDR1 is DFQATT, CDR2 SNEGSKA, per germline (reference sequence). Trimming cost V 0 bases and J 7 bases; bases outside gene matches: 8. This CDR3 region has 15 residues. This clonotype was detected a few times. The antigen remains undetermined. The clonotype was recovered from an adult man with Graves' hyperthyroidism. The chain is built from TRBV20-1 and TRBJ1-4, with 7 bases matching TRBD1. The specimen was peripheral blood or thyroid tissue (not recorded which). CDR3 sequence: CSARDPGTAFEKLFF. The CDR3 coding sequence is TGCAGTGCTAGAGATCCCGGGACAGCTTTTGAAAAACTGTTTTTT.